A selection of T cell receptor beta chains follows, all from one sample in a study of blood T cell repertoires in COVID-19. The method was immunoSEQ multiplex PCR; TCRdb's version includes in-frame clones alone and lacks a portion of them. Found here are about 200,000 clones, roughly 80% of them singletons; the top ten hold around 6.9%. Sequencing was done on a sample of peripheral blood. The source is a man aged 55 to 70 with acute or convalescent COVID-19. Both conserved end residues are part of each CDR3. A D gene is named only where the DNA matches it firmly. The size entry is marked missing in some rows and otherwise reads once, few, many or a size class.

. | 15 | TRBD1 | TRBJ1-6 | TRBV19 | CASSIVGQNNSPLHF | TGTGCCAGTAGTATAGTGGGACAGAATAATTCACCCCTCCACTTT
. | 16 | . | TRBJ2-1 | TRBV11-2 | CASSLGGTYSYNEQFF | TGTGCCAGCAGCTTAGGCGGGACCTATTCCTACAATGAGCAGTTCTTC
. | 13 | . | TRBJ1-1 | TRBV4-2 | CASSQDRDTEAFF | TGTGCCAGCAGCCAAGATCGCGACACTGAAGCTTTCTTT
. | 13 | TRBD1 | TRBJ1-2 | TRBV7-2 | CASSLDRLTGYTF | TGTGCCAGCAGCTTGGACAGGCTGACTGGCTACACCTTC
. | 14 | TRBD1 | TRBJ1-2 | TRBV27 | CASSNWGQGHGYTF | TGTGCCAGCAGTAACTGGGGACAGGGACATGGCTACACCTTC
. | 14 | TRBD1 | TRBJ2-2 | TRBV29-1 | CSVAGTALKGELFF | TGCAGCGTGGCCGGGACAGCACTAAAGGGGGAGCTGTTTTTT
. | 16 | TRBD1 | TRBJ1-3 | TRBV5-1 | CASSSRGGQGALAIYF | TGCGCCAGCAGCTCCCGAGGGGGACAGGGGGCGTTGGCCATATATTTT
. | 11 | . | TRBJ2-3 | TRBV29-1 | CSARPRDTQYF | TGCAGCGCCCGCCCGCGAGATACGCAGTATTTT
. | 14 | TRBD1 | TRBJ2-7 | TRBV7-6 | CASSPRRGLDEQYF | TGTGCCAGCAGCCCCCGCAGGGGGCTCGACGAGCAGTACTTC
. | 14 | . | TRBJ2-1 | TRBV2 | CASSRLDPNNEQFF | TGTGCCAGCAGTCGCCTAGACCCGAACAATGAGCAGTTCTTC
few | 14 | TRBD1 | TRBJ1-5 | TRBV9 | CASSEGASFQPQHF | TGTGCCAGCAGCGAGGGGGCCAGCTTCCAGCCCCAGCATTTT
. | 16 | . | TRBJ1-1 | TRBV6-1 | CASSENPGAGGTEAFF | TGTGCCAGCAGTGAAAACCCGGGGGCGGGAGGCACTGAAGCTTTCTTT
. | 15 | TRBD1 | TRBJ2-1 | TRBV14 | CASSQVTGGRSEQFF | TGTGCCAGCAGCCAAGTAACAGGGGGACGGAGTGAGCAGTTCTTC
. | 12 | . | TRBJ2-3 | TRBV6-5 | CASRRGTDTQYF | TGTGCCAGCAGACGGGGAACAGATACGCAGTATTTT